The 7 T cell receptor beta chains below come from one sample, sequenced in a study of tissue T cells after allogeneic stem cell transplantation. As to time point: mouse harvest day 7 after allogeneic transplant. Mouse grafts combined 10^7 T-cell-depleted bone marrow cells with 10^6 splenic CD5+ T cells. Profiled with immunoSEQ multiplex PCR; TCRdb holds only in-frame clones, not every one. Here the sample spans thousands of clones, roughly two fifths being singletons. The sample taken for sequencing was skin. These receptors were obtained from a female BALB/c mouse given C57BL/6 T cells with graft-versus-host disease after an allogeneic hematopoietic cell transplant.

This clone has more than one count but fewer than ten. These gene names are mouse names. The read finishes 1 residue shy of the CDR3 end, and the germline J gene is used to complete it. This chain connects TRBV26 to TRBJ2-3; D ambiguous. The CDR3 loop spans 14 amino acids. The germline V gene encodes CDR1 KGHPV and CDR2 FQNQEV (reference sequence). V shed 2 bases and J shed 1 base, with 7 bases lying between them. The covered CDR3 bases are TGTGCCAGCAGTCTGGGAGGAGGTGCAGAAACGCTGTAT. Its protein is CASSLGGGAETLY. The CDR3 reads in full as CASSLGGGAETLYF.

In its sample, this clone is medium-sized. Genes and germline are mouse. The CDR3 end falls 1 residue outside the read, so it is completed with the germline J gene. The chain combines TRBV23 with TRBJ1-5; the tabulated D call, TRBD1, remains unverified against the DNA. This CDR3 comprises 15 residues. Germline assignment: CDR1 KGHTA and CDR2 FQNQQP. The covered CDR3 bases are TGCTCCAGCAGGCGACAGGGACCTAACAACCAGGCTCCGCTT. It encodes CSSRRQGPNNQAPL. In full, the CDR3 is CSSRRQGPNNQAPLF. The entire variable domain, with the rest obtained from reference TRBV23 and TRBJ1-5, is as follows: DAAVTQKPRYLIKMKGQEAEMKCIPEKGHTAVFWYQQKQSKELKFLIYFQNQQPLDQIDMVKERFSAVCPSSSLCSLGIRTCEAEDSALYLCSSRRQGPNNQAPLFGEGTRLSVL.

A remark on this clone: All gene names here are mouse names. The CDR3 extends 1 residue past the end of the read, so its final part is completed from the germline J gene. The V call is TRBV26, the J call TRBJ2-7; no definite D call. CDR3 length equals 13 residues. Trimming took off 0 bases at V and 4 bases at J, with 7 bases between the two ends. Per germline, CDR1 KGHPV and CDR2 FQNQEV (reference sequence). CDR3 protein: CASSLSKGYEQYF. Partial CDR3 DNA: TGTGCCAGCAGTCTGTCGAAAGGGTATGAACAGTAC.

Details on this clone: Gene names and germline match the mouse. The read halts 1 residue ahead of the CDR3 end, with the missing end drawn from the germline J gene. The V gene is TRBV12-2, the J gene TRBJ1-4; D uncertain. Germline CDR1 and CDR2: SGHLS and HYDKME. The CDR3 runs to 13 residues. Trimming removed 6 bases from V and 0 bases from J, with 7 bases in between. The CDR3 bases that were read are TGTGCCAGCGCGACATTTTCCAACGAAAGATTATTT. It encodes CASATFSNERLF. The CDR3 reads in full as CASATFSNERLFF.

A remark on this clone: Genes here carry mouse names. The CDR3 here is CASSLLGANSDYTF. Incomplete CDR3 DNA: TGTGCCAGCAGTCTGTTAGGGGCAAACTCCGACTACACC. The chain combines TRBV24 with TRBJ1-2, with D tentatively TRBD1 (5 bases). The sequenced fragment ends 1 residue before the CDR3 boundary, so the rest is inferred from the germline J gene. The germline CDR1 and CDR2 sequences are KGHTA and FRNEEI. The CDR3 has 14 amino acids. V lost 1 base and J 0 bases, leaving 6 bases between the germline ends.

This clone was found once. Mouse gene names apply. The read halts 1 residue ahead of the CDR3 end, with the missing end drawn from the germline J gene. The chain is built from TRBV26 and TRBJ2-4, with TRBD2 matching 8 bases. The CDR3 covers 13 residues. Germline trimming cut 4 bases from V and 4 bases from J; bases unmatched to any gene: 1. The V gene's germline CDR1 is KGHPV and CDR2 FQNQEV (reference sequence). CDR3 in amino acids: CASSRLGKNTLYF. The covered CDR3 bases are TGTGCCAGCAGTCGACTGGGGAAAAACACCTTGTAC.

About this clone: The genes are named according to mouse. The read stops 1 residue short of the end of the CDR3; the missing end is completed from the germline J gene. The chain is built from TRBV12-2 and TRBJ1-2; tentatively, D is TRBD1 (6 bases). CDR1 and CDR2 from the germline V gene are SGHLS and HYDKME. V was cut by 2 bases and J by 4 bases, with 13 bases left in between. The CDR3 has 14 residues. The covered CDR3 bases are TGTGCCAGCTCTCGGTCGGGGGCCGGCTCCGACTACACC. It translates to CASSRSGAGSDYT. The full CDR3 is CASSRSGAGSDYTF.